A selection of T cell receptor beta chains follows, all from one sample in a study of tumor-infiltrating lymphocytes in primary liver carcinoma. TCRdb reanalysed the multiplex PCR reads using MiXCR and keeps one entry per CDR3 protein. This table has 320,000 or so distinct CDR3 sequences, 65% appearing once. Sequencing used peripheral blood. Receptors were obtained from a man in his forties or fifties with primary liver carcinoma and hepatitis B virus infection. The CDR3 runs from the conserved cysteine through the conserved F or W.

j_gene: TRBJ1-2
v_gene: TRBV10-3
CDR3aa: CVSISDYNYGYTF

j_gene: TRBJ2-3
v_gene: TRBV6-6
CDR3aa: CASRRPAGTGRGADTQYF

j_gene: TRBJ1-2
v_gene: TRBV29-1
CDR3aa: CSPAQGAGYGYTF

j_gene: TRBJ2-3
v_gene: TRBV5-1
CDR3aa: CASSPFGRDTQYF

j_gene: TRBJ2-1
v_gene: TRBV6-2/TRBV6-3
CDR3aa: CDSTHGSYNEQFF

j_gene: TRBJ2-1
v_gene: TRBV13
CDR3aa: CASSLDRGRKFF

j_gene: TRBJ2-7
v_gene: TRBV6-1
CDR3aa: CASSAVVTGRVNYEQYF

j_gene: TRBJ2-1
v_gene: TRBV11-3
CDR3aa: CASSLDLAGGSNEQFF

j_gene: TRBJ1-5
v_gene: TRBV28
CDR3aa: CASRHAGQPQHF

j_gene: TRBJ1-1
v_gene: TRBV5-4
CDR3aa: CPSSPGHLMNTEAFF

j_gene: .
v_gene: TRBV4-1
CDR3aa: CANSQVDLWTDTQYF

j_gene: TRBJ2-3
v_gene: TRBV14
CDR3aa: CASSRDTQSF

j_gene: TRBJ2-5
v_gene: TRBV6-1
CDR3aa: CASNEWVGRETQYF

j_gene: TRBJ2-7
v_gene: TRBV7-9
CDR3aa: CASSLGRIPSYEQYF

j_gene: TRBJ1-4
v_gene: TRBV29-1
CDR3aa: CSVEVRGGEKLFF

j_gene: TRBJ2-2
v_gene: TRBV5-1
CDR3aa: CASSLVVGSAGELFF

j_gene: TRBJ2-5
v_gene: TRBV5-6
CDR3aa: CASCLGASQETQYF

j_gene: TRBJ1-3
v_gene: TRBV7-9
CDR3aa: CASSPRGIGITIYF

j_gene: TRBJ2-1
v_gene: TRBV18
CDR3aa: CARSPPRSSGPSYIEQFF

j_gene: TRBJ2-1
v_gene: TRBV12-3/TRBV12-4
CDR3aa: CASSPSAGTYNEQFF

j_gene: TRBJ2-5
v_gene: TRBV24-1
CDR3aa: CATSDGLAGPQETQYF

j_gene: TRBJ2-3
v_gene: TRBV28
CDR3aa: CASSLGWLNEYF

j_gene: TRBJ2-7
v_gene: TRBV5-5
CDR3aa: CASSPGGTFSYEQYF

j_gene: TRBJ2-1
v_gene: TRBV28
CDR3aa: CASSFPITSGRGQFF

j_gene: TRBJ2-5
v_gene: TRBV11-1
CDR3aa: CAISFRQATVGETQYF

j_gene: TRBJ2-7
v_gene: TRBV6-1
CDR3aa: CASSDRRTAQSYEQYF

j_gene: TRBJ2-7
v_gene: TRBV11-2
CDR3aa: CASSPVRRIRGLAGYEQYF

j_gene: TRBJ1-1
v_gene: TRBV29-1
CDR3aa: CSAAGHENTEAFF

j_gene: TRBJ2-1
v_gene: TRBV7-8
CDR3aa: CARSLSPLPGLGDNEQFF

j_gene: TRBJ1-2
v_gene: TRBV11-1
CDR3aa: CASGLLERDDYGYTF

j_gene: TRBJ2-5
v_gene: TRBV4-3
CDR3aa: CASSQYLAGGNQETQYF

j_gene: TRBJ1-2
v_gene: TRBV6-6
CDR3aa: CASTLPTVNYGYTF

j_gene: TRBJ2-3
v_gene: TRBV11-2
CDR3aa: CASSLDHVSGRTDTQYF

j_gene: TRBJ2-1
v_gene: TRBV6-1
CDR3aa: CASSDGGRPAGWNEQFF

j_gene: TRBJ2-1
v_gene: TRBV10-3
CDR3aa: CATTLILGNEQFF

j_gene: TRBJ1-1
v_gene: TRBV6-6
CDR3aa: CASSYIQAGTEAFF

j_gene: TRBJ2-2
v_gene: TRBV12-3/TRBV12-4
CDR3aa: CTSSPTGGRAGGELFF

j_gene: TRBJ2-1
v_gene: TRBV30
CDR3aa: CAWTPTTLNEQFF

j_gene: TRBJ1-1
v_gene: TRBV6-1
CDR3aa: CASSELGAFF

j_gene: TRBJ2-7
v_gene: TRBV11-1
CDR3aa: CASRMGYHSYEQYF

j_gene: TRBJ2-5
v_gene: TRBV5-1
CDR3aa: CASSSTGEETQYF

j_gene: TRBJ1-5
v_gene: TRBV12-3/TRBV12-4
CDR3aa: CASNLRTGVSQTQHF

j_gene: TRBJ2-7
v_gene: TRBV5-1
CDR3aa: CASSLGGPGQPKEQYF

j_gene: TRBJ2-2
v_gene: TRBV10-2
CDR3aa: CASRERTGELFF

j_gene: TRBJ2-3
v_gene: TRBV11-2
CDR3aa: CASSLGAASIDTQYF

j_gene: TRBJ2-5
v_gene: TRBV30
CDR3aa: CAWTPAGELETQYF

j_gene: TRBJ1-3
v_gene: TRBV6-5
CDR3aa: CASSFGQWRVGNTIYF

j_gene: TRBJ1-1
v_gene: TRBV29-1
CDR3aa: CSVGAGRGVFF

j_gene: TRBJ1-2
v_gene: TRBV12-3/TRBV12-4
CDR3aa: CASSLPGIGYTF

j_gene: TRBJ2-2
v_gene: TRBV29-1
CDR3aa: CGVSGKARGGELFF